This TCR beta chain originates from a study of blood T cell repertoires in COVID-19. The data were produced by immunoSEQ multiplex PCR, yet TCRdb's version contains in-frame clones alone and is incomplete. The repertoire has about 73,000 clones, 70% to 80% of them found once; the top ten carry about 2.1%. Followed over time, Seattle patients had been enrolled while infection was active. Trimming took 5 bases from V and 1 from J; bases not matched to a gene: 7. Germline V gene sequence: CDR1 MDHEN, CDR2 SYDVKM. The CDR3 is made up of 15 amino acids. The clonotype was recovered from a man in his 70s with COVID-19, enrolled during active disease. Sample: peripheral blood. The V call is TRBV28, the J call TRBJ2-7; TRBD1 agrees at 8 bases. The CDR3 DNA sequence: TGTGCCAGCAGTCCAGCCGGGACAGGATCCTACGAGCAGTACTTC. Protein product: CASSPAGTGSYEQYF.